This TCR beta chain is from a study of T cells after yellow fever vaccination (dated 2019 in TCRdb). Study-wide context: The SMART-Seq v4 Ultra Low Input RNA kit was used to prepare libraries from fractions with low cell numbers. To follow T-cell clones before and after primary and booster YFV17D yellow fever vaccination, bulk TCR alpha and beta repertoires were sequenced over time. Two healthy male donors made up the cohort, one aged 18 to 29 years and the other aged 30 to 39 years. Bulk PBMC replicates and cell subsets were isolated from blood drawn at multiple timepoints before and after both primary and secondary immunization.

The treatment or condition label corresponds to: live attenuated yellow fever vaccine strain. At each blood-draw timepoint, two biological replicates of bulk PBMCs were collected. A standard Ficoll-Paque protocol was used to isolate PBMCs from peripheral blood. RNA was extracted with TriZol from bulk PBMCs, CD4 and CD8 fractions, and dextramer-positive and dextramer-negative fractions. TCR cDNA was synthesized by 5'RACE template switching, which introduced a universal primer site and unique molecular identifiers. Priming of cDNA synthesis was performed from both the TCR alpha and TCR beta constant segments. Libraries were amplified in two PCR steps, with sample barcodes and sequencing adapters added in the second step. Sequencing of the libraries was done on either Illumina HiSeq 2500 (2x100 bp) or NovaSeq (2x150 bp). In the paper's pipeline: Demultiplexing of reads and collapsing into UMI consensus sequences were performed with MIGEC, and V(D)J alignment was carried out with MiXCR. Vaccine-responding clonotypes were identified with edgeR using replicate PBMC samples, with FDR below 0.01 and a log2 fold change above 5 up to day 15 being required. Each bulk clonotype received a CD4 or CD8 identity based on whether the sequenced CD4 or CD8 repertoire contained that clonotype at higher abundance. The public sequencing data were trimmed at Q25 with fastp and processed into clonotypes with MiXCR by TCRdb, which kept only in-frame beta chains. Under each unique CDR3 protein, matching rows form one entry showing the most common genes and DNA. TCRdb's processing, not the authors' own work, is the source of the V and J calls. The sample table holds a few hundred thousand distinct CDR3 sequences, of which around a tenth were seen once. The biggest ten clones account for 15% to 20% of the sample.

As for this clonotype: No cognate antigen has been identified for it. Base-call qualities are not available, and no considerably larger clone is one nucleotide away.

What the work shows at the level of the full study, not this receptor alone: After the booster, most clones that had expanded after primary vaccination were detected again (roughly 96% of CD4 and around 88% of CD8), suggesting broad maintenance of memory. The secondary T-cell response was weaker than the primary response but faster, peaking on day 5 instead of day 15. Because abundant contaminating clonotypes from the bulk population could be contained in FACS-sorted repertoires, computational filtering was required. Because only two donors were included in the study, the extent to which the findings can be generalized is limited. A small fraction of clonotypes showed up in both the CD4 and CD8 compartments, probably as a result of convergent recombination.

Relative to germline, V is 3 bases shorter and J is 5 bases shorter, with 10 bases between their ends. The CDR3 runs 13 amino acids, cysteine and phenylalanine included. Just CDR3 DNA is preserved here, 39 bases in frame from base 1. CDR1 DFQATT and CDR2 SNEGSKA are derived from the germline V gene (reference sequence). The sequence links TRBV20-1 to TRBJ2-2, with the D gene not confidently named. Here the sequenced sample was PBMCs, taken on the day of the first yellow fever vaccination. This sequence was found in a man in his late teens or twenties who received the YFV17D yellow fever vaccine. The nucleotide sequence is given as TGCAGTGCTAGTGCTAGATGGACCGGGGAGCTGTTTTTT. This codes for CSASARWTGELFF.